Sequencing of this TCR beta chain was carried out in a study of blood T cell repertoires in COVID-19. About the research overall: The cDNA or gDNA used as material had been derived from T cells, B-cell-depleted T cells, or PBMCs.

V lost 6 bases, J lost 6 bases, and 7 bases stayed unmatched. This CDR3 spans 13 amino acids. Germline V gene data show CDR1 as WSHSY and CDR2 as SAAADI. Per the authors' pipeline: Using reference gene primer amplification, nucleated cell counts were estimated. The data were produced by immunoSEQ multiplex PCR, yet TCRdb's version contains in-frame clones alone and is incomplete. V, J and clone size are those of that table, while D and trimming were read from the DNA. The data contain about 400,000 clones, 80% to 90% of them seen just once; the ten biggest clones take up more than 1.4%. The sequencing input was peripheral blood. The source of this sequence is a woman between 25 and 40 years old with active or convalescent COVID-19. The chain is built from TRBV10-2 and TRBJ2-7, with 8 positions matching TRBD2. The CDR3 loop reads CASRGPGGPEQYF. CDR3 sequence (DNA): TGCGCCAGCAGAGGGCCGGGAGGGCCCGAGCAGTACTTC.